This T cell receptor (beta chain) appears in the sequencing data of a study of blood T cell repertoires in COVID-19. About the research overall: T cells, B-cell-depleted T cells, or PBMCs provided the cDNA or gDNA that served as material.

This table comes from immunoSEQ multiplex PCR, and its TCRdb copy is limited to in-frame clones, with some not included. The table lists approximately 110,000 clones, 85% of them singletons. Germline loops: CDR1 SGHRS, CDR2 YFSETQ. Trimming cost V 0 bases and J 7 bases, with 16 bases left between them. This CDR3 has 15 residues. This rearrangement joins TRBV5-1 to TRBJ1-2; no definite D call. The sequenced material came from peripheral blood. The receptor was derived from a human donor in a cohort sampled during active COVID-19. CDR3 in amino acids: CASSLATEEGGGYTF. CDR3 sequence (DNA): TGCGCCAGCAGCTTGGCCACAGAGGAAGGAGGTGGCTACACCTTC.